This TCR beta chain was captured by sequencing in a study of siplizumab effects on memory and regulatory T cells (dated by TCRdb to between 2018 and 2020). Some background on the complete study: The study looked at the effect of siplizumab, an anti-CD2 antibody, on alloreactive T-cell subsets in allogeneic mixed lymphocyte reactions made from human PBMCs. The investigation overall reported the following: Unstimulated naive T cells appeared to be more diverse than memory T cells, and naive cells seemed to make a substantial contribution to the alloresponse. About 80-97% of proliferating CD4+ or CD8+ clones could not be given a naive or memory phenotype. Among mappable alloreactive CD4+ clones, an average Treg-derived fraction of over 60% was observed with siplizumab, compared with roughly 27% in control reactions. The cumulative frequency of alloreactive sequences traceable to unstimulated CD4+ memory T cells was significantly reduced by siplizumab. Because sequences below about 10^-5 frequency were poorly captured, only a minor fraction of alloreactive clones could be mapped to unstimulated subsets. Whether proliferating Tregs from siplizumab cultures actually had suppressive function was not functionally confirmed.

In the case of this clone: What this receptor recognizes is not known. No base quality information exists; no much larger clone differs at one position.

The library relied on the immunoSEQ multiplex PCR assay. The deep sequencing platform assayed about 90,000 TCR templates per sample. Genomic DNA extracted from sorted T cells was used for TCRbeta CDR3 sequencing. The original pipeline was this. Clonal analysis of TCRbeta CDR3 data was done in the R programming language. Comparing unstimulated samples against CFSE-low samples taken after the reaction was how alloreactive CD4+ and CD8+ clones were defined. Regulatory or non-regulatory origin was assigned to alloreactive CD4+ clones by matching of sequences to sorted unstimulated Treg and non-Treg repertoires. Sourced from immuneACCESS, this table was stored by TCRdb with only in-frame sequences that have V and J called. A share of the clones is absent; for the studies checked, an unresolved V gene accounts for under half, and the remainder has no known explanation. From that table come the V and J calls and clone size; the DNA was used to work out D and trimming. This sample comprises roughly 68,000 clones, roughly 83% of them detected only once. Clones ranked in the top ten supply about 3.5% of the sample.

Additional sequencing covered unstimulated subsets from a few donor pairs, namely CD8+ effector memory, CD4+ naive, CD8+ TEMRA, CD4+ memory and CD8+ naive. Sorted unstimulated T cells and proliferating T cells recovered from mixed lymphocyte reactions underwent TCRbeta CDR3 sequencing. Fresh whole blood from under 13 HLA-typed healthy donors was used as the source from which PBMCs were isolated. Looking up the germline V gene (reference sequence) yields CDR1 MNHNY and CDR2 SVGAGI. The CDR3 numbers 13 residues from cysteine through phenylalanine. Kept here is only the CDR3 DNA, which spans 39 bases and is read in frame from base 1. The junction shows trimming of 10 bases on V and 6 bases on J, plus 13 bases between the germline ends.

Source material: memory CD4+ T cells sorted from blood. In light of the paper, this sample's cell subset or site label describes: unstimulated CD4+ memory T cells. This receptor was taken from a human donor in good health. The rearrangement joined TRBV6-6 to TRBJ1-6; matching of 6 bases hints at TRBD1 as the D gene. This receptor carries the CDR3 CATKQGLNSPLHF. The nucleotide sequence reads as follows: TGTGCCACCAAACAGGGACTTAATTCACCCCTCCACTTT.